This record looks at one T cell receptor beta chain sequence and its context. Its target is unknown. This sample is part of a study of T cell responses to AZD1222 COVID-19 vaccine. Findings and limits, study-wide: Receipt of two AZD1222 doses was followed by a rise in Spike-specific TCR breadth and depth.

Generated by immunoSEQ multiplex PCR, the TCRdb table keeps only in-frame clones and is missing some. The table lists approximately 200,000 clones, just over 85% of them singletons, with 7.7% in the top ten. The J segment lost 5 bases and the V segment lost 2 bases, leaving 5 bases of the junction unmatched. Germline assignment: CDR1 MGHDK and CDR2 SYGVNS. The CDR3 length is 15 residues. The chain uses TRBV25-1 and TRBJ2-1, with 8 bases that match TRBD1. Material: peripheral blood, obtained on day 0 of AZD1222 vaccination. This TCR was sampled from an adult in good health. The CDR3 nucleotides are TGTGCCAGCAGTGAAATTACAGGGGGGCACAATGAGCAGTTCTTC. This translates into CASSEITGGHNEQFF. Looking up the rest from reference TRBV25-1 and TRBJ2-1 gives the full variable domain: EADIYQTPRYLVIGTGKKITLECSQTMGHDKMYWYQQDPGMELHLIHYSYGVNSTEKGDLSSESTVSRIRTEHFPLTLESARPSHTSQYLCASSEITGGHNEQFFGPGTRLTVL.